The 6 T cell receptor beta chains below were found in one sample sequenced in a study of OX40 agonist ivuxolimab in advanced cancers. TCRdb's copy holds only in-frame clones and misses some; the assay was immunoSEQ multiplex PCR. The profile shows approximately 77,000 clones, approximately 91% of them singletons. Sequenced here: CD4+ or CD8+ T cells sorted from blood, sampled in a trial of the OX40 agonist ivuxolimab. These receptors originate from an adult with an advanced solid tumor such as melanoma, head and neck, liver or kidney cancer.

J is TRBJ2-1 and V is TRBV28, with 9 bases aligning to TRBD1. V was clipped by 5 bases and J by 5 bases; unmatched bases: 4. Germline V lookup: CDR1 MDHEN, CDR2 SYDVKM. CDR3 length: 14 residues. CDR3 region: CASSRTGEDNEQFF. In nucleotides, the CDR3 is TGTGCCAGCAGTCGGACAGGGGAAGACAATGAGCAGTTCTTC.

This clone was detected only a few times. The V call is TRBV9, the J call TRBJ2-2; 7 positions agree with TRBD1. The trim removed 6 bases at V and 0 bases at J, leaving 8 bases unmatched. The CDR3 consists of 16 residues. The germline V gene has CDR1 SGDLS and CDR2 YYNGEE. The DNA for the CDR3 is TGTGCCAGCACCTCGGATGGGACAGCGAACACCGGGGAGCTGTTTTTT. Its translation: CASTSDGTANTGELFF.

This sequence joins TRBV5-4 and TRBJ2-3; 11 bases are shared with TRBD2. Trimming at V came to 6 bases and at J to 1 base, leaving 7 bases not matched to a gene. Germline values: CDR1 SGHNT, CDR2 YYREEE (reference sequence). The CDR3 is made up of 16 amino acids. This chain's CDR3 is CASTMLAGGGTDTQYF. The CDR3 DNA is TGTGCCAGCACCATGTTAGCGGGAGGGGGCACAGATACGCAGTATTTT.

V and J are TRBV9 and TRBJ1-4, with D hard to call. Looked up from germline, CDR1 is SGDLS and CDR2 is YYNGEE. Trimming took 0 bases from V and 0 from J, leaving 6 bases between them. This CDR3 has 15 residues. The CDR3 sequence: CASSVAGTTNEKLFF. DNA of the CDR3: TGTGCCAGCAGCGTAGCCGGGACAACTAATGAAAAACTGTTTTTT.

The table lists this clone with a count of one. V usage is TRBV27 and J usage is TRBJ1-2; D perhaps matches TRBD1 (5 bases). The germline V gene has CDR1 MNHEY and CDR2 SMNVEV (reference sequence). There are 12 residues in the CDR3. Trimming shortened V by 5 bases and J by 11 bases, and 15 bases separated the two germline ends. The CDR3 DNA reads TGTGCCAGCAGTGGCGCGGCGCGGGGGTACACCTTC. Residues: CASSGAARGYTF.

The J gene is TRBJ2-5, the V gene TRBV5-1, with D perhaps matching TRBD1 (5 bases). V dropped 0 bases and J dropped 1 base, with 10 bases sitting between them. CDR3 length equals 15 residues. Per the germline V gene, CDR1 is SGHRS and CDR2 is YFSETQ. In DNA, the CDR3 is TGCGCCAGCAGCTTGGGCAGGGCGACCCAAGAGACCCAGTACTTC. Its protein is CASSLGRATQETQYF. Together with reference TRBV5-1 and TRBJ2-5, the CDR3 gives the full variable domain: KAGVTQTPRYLIKTRGQQVTLSCSPISGHRSVSWYQQTPGQGLQFLFEYFSETQRNKGNFPGRFSGRQFSNSRSEMNVSTLELGDSALYLCASSLGRATQETQYFGPGTRLLVL.